This TCR beta chain was captured by sequencing in a study of blood T cells in healthy people across ages. The V gene end was trimmed by 2 bases and the J gene end by 5 bases; junction bases not matched to a gene: 6. Per the germline V gene, CDR1 is ENHRY and CDR2 is SYGVKD. The CDR3 has 15 residues. Findings of the study overall: Possibly confounding the expanded clonotype changes was the fact that donor CMV status was unknown. Both higher diversity and more naive CD4+ cells marked long-lived donors when set against aged donors.

A sample-barcoded 5' primer and a J-beta primer mix were used in a second PCR of roughly 6 to 12 cycles. All samples gave at least 2.5 million CDR3-containing paired-end reads. One entry per CDR3 protein results from TCRdb running MiXCR on the 5' RACE reads. Of 500,000 to 700,000 distinct CDR3 sequences in the sample, approximately 30% were seen once. As to this clonotype: Its antigen is as yet unknown.

The sequencing sample was made of blood. This clonotype originated in a woman older than 75 in good health. The V call is TRBV10-3, the J call TRBJ2-3; TRBD2 agrees at 8 bases. The CDR3 region is CAISERGGRGDTQYF. The CDR3 coding sequence is TGTGCCATCAGTGAGCGGGGGGGCCGGGGAGATACGCAGTATTTT.